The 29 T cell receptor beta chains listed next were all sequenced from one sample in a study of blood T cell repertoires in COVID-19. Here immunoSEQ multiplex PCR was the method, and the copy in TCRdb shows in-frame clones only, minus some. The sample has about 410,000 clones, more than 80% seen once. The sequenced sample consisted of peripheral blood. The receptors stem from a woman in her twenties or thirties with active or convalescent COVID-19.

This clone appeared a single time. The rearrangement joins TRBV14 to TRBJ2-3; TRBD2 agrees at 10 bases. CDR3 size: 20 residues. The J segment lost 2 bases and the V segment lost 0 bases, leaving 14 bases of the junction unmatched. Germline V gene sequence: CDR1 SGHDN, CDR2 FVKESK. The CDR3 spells CASSQDRRLAGFENTDTQYF. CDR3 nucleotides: TGTGCCAGCAGCCAAGATCGGAGACTAGCGGGTTTTGAGAACACAGATACGCAGTATTTT.

Written as DNA, the CDR3 is TGTGCCAGCAGCGTAGGTGATGAGGGTATCACGCAGTATTTT. Protein: CASSVGDEGITQYF. V usage is TRBV9 and J usage is TRBJ2-3, with D possibly matching TRBD2 (5 bases). Germline CDR1 is SGDLS and CDR2 is YYNGEE. The V gene lost 0 bases and the J gene lost 9 bases, with 14 bases spanning the gap. The CDR3 sequence is 14 residues long.

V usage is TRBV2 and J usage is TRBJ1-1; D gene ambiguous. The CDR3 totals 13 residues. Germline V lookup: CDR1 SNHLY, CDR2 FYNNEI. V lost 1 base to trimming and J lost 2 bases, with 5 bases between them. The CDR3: CASSEVHNTEAFF. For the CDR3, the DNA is TGTGCCAGCAGTGAAGTTCATAACACTGAAGCTTTCTTT.

CDR3 DNA sequence: TGCAGCGGGTTTAGCGGGGGGGCTGGGGAGACCCAGTACTTC. Residues: CSGFSGGAGETQYF. The rearrangement joins TRBV29-1 to TRBJ2-5, with 11 bases matching TRBD2. V shed 7 bases, J shed 5 bases, and the junction held 9 bases outside the gene matches. Germline CDR1 reads SQVTM; CDR2 reads ANQGSEA. The CDR3 has 14 residues.

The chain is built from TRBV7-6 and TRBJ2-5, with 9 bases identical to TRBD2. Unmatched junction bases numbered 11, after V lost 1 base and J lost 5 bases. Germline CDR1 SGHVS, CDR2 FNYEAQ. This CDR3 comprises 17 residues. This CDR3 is CASSLDPRGGLWETQYF. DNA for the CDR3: TGTGCCAGCAGCTTAGATCCGCGGGGGGGGCTGTGGGAGACCCAGTACTTC.

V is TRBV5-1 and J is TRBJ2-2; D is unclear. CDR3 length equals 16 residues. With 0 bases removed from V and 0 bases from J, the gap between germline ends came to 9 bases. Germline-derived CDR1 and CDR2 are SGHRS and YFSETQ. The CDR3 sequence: CASSLEARTNTGELFF. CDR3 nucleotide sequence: TGCGCCAGCAGCTTGGAAGCGCGGACGAACACCGGGGAGCTGTTTTTT.

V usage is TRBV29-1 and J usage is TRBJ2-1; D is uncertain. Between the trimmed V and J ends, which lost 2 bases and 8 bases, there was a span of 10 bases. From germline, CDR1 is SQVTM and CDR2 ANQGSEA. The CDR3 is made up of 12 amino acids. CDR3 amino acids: CSVERDLDEQFF. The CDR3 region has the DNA TGCAGCGTTGAACGAGACCTAGATGAGCAGTTCTTC.

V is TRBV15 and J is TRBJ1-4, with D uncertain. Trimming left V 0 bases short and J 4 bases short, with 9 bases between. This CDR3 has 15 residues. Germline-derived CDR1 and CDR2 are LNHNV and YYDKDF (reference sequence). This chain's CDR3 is CATSRDGEINEKLFF. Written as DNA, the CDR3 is TGTGCCACCAGCAGAGATGGGGAGATTAATGAAAAACTGTTTTTT.

The CDR3 is CASSLGQGMTEAFF. As DNA, the CDR3 is TGCGCCAGCAGCTTGGGGCAGGGTATGACTGAAGCTTTCTTT. V usage is TRBV5-1 and J usage is TRBJ1-1, with D maybe TRBD1 (5 bases). The CDR3 is 14 residues long. CDR1 is SGHRS and CDR2 is YFSETQ in the germline V gene. Between the trimmed V and J ends, which lost 0 bases and 5 bases, there was a span of 11 bases.

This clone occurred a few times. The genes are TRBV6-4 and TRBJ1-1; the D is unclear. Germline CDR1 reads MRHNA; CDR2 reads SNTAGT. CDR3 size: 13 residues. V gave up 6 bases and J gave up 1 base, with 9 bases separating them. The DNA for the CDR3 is TGTGCCAGCAGGGCCGACAAGAACACTGAAGCTTTCTTT. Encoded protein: CASRADKNTEAFF.

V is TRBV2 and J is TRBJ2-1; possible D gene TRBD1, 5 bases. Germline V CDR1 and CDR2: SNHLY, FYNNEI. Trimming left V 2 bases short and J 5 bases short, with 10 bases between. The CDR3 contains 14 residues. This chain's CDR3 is CASSEIGADNEQFF. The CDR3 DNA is TGTGCCAGCAGTGAAATAGGGGCTGACAATGAGCAGTTCTTC.

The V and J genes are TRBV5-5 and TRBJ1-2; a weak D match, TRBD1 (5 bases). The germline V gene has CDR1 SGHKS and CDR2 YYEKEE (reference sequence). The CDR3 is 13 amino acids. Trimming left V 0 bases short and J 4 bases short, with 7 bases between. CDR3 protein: CASSLGGAYGYTF. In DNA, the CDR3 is TGTGCCAGCAGCTTGGGTGGGGCCTATGGCTACACCTTC.

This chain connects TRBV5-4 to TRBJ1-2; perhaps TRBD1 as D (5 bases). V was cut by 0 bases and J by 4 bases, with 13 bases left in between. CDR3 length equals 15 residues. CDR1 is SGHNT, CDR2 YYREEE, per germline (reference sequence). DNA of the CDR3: TGTGCCAGCAGCTTGGGGGGCAACACGTTCTATGGCTACACCTTC. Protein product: CASSLGGNTFYGYTF.

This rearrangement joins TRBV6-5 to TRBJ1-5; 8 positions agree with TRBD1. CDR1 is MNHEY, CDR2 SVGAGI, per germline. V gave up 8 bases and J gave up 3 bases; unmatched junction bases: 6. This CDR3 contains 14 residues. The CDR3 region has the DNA TGTGCCAGCGAGGACAGGGATATCAATCAGCCCCAGCATTTT. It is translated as CASEDRDINQPQHF.

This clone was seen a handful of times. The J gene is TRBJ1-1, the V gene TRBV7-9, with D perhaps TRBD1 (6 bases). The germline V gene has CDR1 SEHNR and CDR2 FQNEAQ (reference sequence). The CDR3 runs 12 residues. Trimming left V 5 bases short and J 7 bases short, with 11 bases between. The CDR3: CASSPMDSEAFF. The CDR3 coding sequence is TGTGCCAGCAGCCCAATGGACAGTGAAGCTTTCTTT.

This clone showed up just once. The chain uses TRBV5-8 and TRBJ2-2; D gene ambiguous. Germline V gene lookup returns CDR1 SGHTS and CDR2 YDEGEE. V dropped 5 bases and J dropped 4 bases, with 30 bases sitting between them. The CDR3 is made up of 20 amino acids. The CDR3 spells CASRHSPAAMGLPVTGELFF. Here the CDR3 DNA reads TGTGCCAGCAGACACAGCCCAGCCGCGATGGGTTTACCTGTCACCGGGGAGCTGTTTTTT. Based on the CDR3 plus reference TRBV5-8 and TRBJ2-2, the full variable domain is EAGVTQSPTHLIKTRGQQATLRCSPISGHTSVYWYQQALGLGLQFLLWYDEGEERNRGNFPPRFSGRQFPNYSSELNVNALELEDSALYLCASRHSPAAMGLPVTGELFFGEGSRLTVL.

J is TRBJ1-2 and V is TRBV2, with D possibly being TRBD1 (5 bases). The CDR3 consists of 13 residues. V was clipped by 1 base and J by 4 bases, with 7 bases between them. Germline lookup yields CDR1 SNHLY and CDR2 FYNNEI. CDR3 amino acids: CASSEGGFYGYTF. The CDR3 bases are TGTGCCAGCAGTGAAGGGGGCTTCTATGGCTACACCTTC.

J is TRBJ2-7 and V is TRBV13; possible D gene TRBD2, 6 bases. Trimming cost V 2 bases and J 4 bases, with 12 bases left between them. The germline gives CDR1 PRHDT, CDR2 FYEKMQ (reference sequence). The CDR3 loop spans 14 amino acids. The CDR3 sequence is CASSLIVLAYEQYF. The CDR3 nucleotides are TGTGCCAGCAGCTTAATAGTACTAGCTTACGAGCAGTACTTC.

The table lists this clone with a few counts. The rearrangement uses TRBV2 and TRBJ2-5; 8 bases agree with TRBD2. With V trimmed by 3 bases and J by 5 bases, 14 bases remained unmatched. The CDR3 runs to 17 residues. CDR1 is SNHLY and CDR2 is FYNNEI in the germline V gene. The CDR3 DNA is TGTGCCAGCAGTGATTCGGGACTAGGTGGTTTTGAGGAGACCCAGTACTTC. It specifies CASSDSGLGGFEETQYF.

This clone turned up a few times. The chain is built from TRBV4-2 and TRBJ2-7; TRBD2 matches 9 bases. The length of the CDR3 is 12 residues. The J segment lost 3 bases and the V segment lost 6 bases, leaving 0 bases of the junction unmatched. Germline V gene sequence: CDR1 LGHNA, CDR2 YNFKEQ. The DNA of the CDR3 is TGTGCCAGCAGGCGGGAGGGCTACGAGCAGTACTTC. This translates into CASRREGYEQYF.

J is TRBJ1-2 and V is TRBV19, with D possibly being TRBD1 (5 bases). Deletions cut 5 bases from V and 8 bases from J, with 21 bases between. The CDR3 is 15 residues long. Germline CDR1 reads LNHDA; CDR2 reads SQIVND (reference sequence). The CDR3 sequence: CASSPPTPQGTGYTF. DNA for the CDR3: TGTGCCAGTAGTCCTCCAACCCCTCAGGGTACCGGCTACACCTTC.

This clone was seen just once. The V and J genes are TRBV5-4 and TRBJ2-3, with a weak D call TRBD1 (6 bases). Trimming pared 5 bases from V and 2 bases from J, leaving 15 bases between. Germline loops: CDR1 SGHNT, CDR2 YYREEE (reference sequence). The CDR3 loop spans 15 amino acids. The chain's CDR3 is CASRIEGHLTDTQYF. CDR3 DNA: TGTGCCAGCAGAATCGAGGGACACCTCACAGATACGCAGTATTTT.

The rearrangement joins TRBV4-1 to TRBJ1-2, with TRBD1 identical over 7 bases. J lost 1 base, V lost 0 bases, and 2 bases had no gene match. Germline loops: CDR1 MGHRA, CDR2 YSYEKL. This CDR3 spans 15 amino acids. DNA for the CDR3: TGCGCCAGCAGCCAAGATAACAGGGGTAACTATGGCTACACCTTC. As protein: CASSQDNRGNYGYTF.

The CDR3 reads CASSVGEGYIQYF. CDR3 nucleotides: TGCGCCAGCAGTGTGGGGGAGGGGTACATTCAGTACTTC. This rearrangement joins TRBV10-2 to TRBJ2-4; 7 bases are shared with TRBD2. V dropped 4 bases and J dropped 8; count of bases not matched to a gene: 5. The CDR3 spans 13 residues. Germline lookup yields CDR1 WSHSY and CDR2 SAAADI.

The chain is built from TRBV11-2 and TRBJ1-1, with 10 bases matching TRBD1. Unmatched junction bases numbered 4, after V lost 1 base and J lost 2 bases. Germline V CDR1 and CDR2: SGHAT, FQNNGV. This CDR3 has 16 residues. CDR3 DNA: TGTGCCAGCAGCTTAGCGGGACAGGGGACTAACACTGAAGCTTTCTTT. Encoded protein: CASSLAGQGTNTEAFF. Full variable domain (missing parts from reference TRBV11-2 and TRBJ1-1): EAGVAQSPRYKIIEKRQSVAFWCNPISGHATLYWYQQILGQGPKLLIQFQNNGVVDDSQLPKDRFSAERLKGVDSTLKIQPAKLEDSAVYLCASSLAGQGTNTEAFFGQGTRLTVV.

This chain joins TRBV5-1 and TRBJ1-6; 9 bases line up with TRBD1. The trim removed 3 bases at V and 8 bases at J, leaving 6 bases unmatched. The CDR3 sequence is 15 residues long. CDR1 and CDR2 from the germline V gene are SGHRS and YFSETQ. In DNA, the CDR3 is TGCGCCAGCAGCTCAAGGACAGGGGCGGATTCACCCCTCCACTTT. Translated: CASSSRTGADSPLHF.

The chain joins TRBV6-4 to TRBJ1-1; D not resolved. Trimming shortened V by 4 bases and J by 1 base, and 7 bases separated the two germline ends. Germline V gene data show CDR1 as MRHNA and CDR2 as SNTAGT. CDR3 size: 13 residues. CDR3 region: CASSVQENTEAFF. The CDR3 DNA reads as TGTGCCAGCAGTGTCCAGGAGAACACTGAAGCTTTCTTT.

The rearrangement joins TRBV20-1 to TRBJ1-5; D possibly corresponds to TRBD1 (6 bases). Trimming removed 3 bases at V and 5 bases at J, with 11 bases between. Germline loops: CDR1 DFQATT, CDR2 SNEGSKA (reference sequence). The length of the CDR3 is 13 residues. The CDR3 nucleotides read TGCAGTGCTAGTCGGGACACTTATCAGCCCCAGCATTTT. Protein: CSASRDTYQPQHF.

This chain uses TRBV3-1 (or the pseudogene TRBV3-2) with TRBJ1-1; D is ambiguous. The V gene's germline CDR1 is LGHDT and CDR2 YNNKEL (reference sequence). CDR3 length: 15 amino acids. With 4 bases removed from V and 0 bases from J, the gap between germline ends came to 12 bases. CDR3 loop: CASSPVEQMNTEAFF. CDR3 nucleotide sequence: TGTGCCAGCAGCCCTGTCGAACAGATGAACACTGAAGCTTTCTTT.